The rows below give T cell receptor beta chains drawn from one sample of a study of blood T cell repertoires in COVID-19. Sequenced by immunoSEQ multiplex PCR; TCRdb stores in-frame clones only, minus some. The repertoire holds 300,000 or so clones, with around nine tenths as singletons. Sequencing was performed on PBMCs or T cells enriched from blood (not recorded which). All receptors come from a woman aged 30 to 39 who had recovered from COVID-19. Each CDR3 is given with its conserved first and last residue. A D gene is named only where the DNA matches it firmly. The size of a clone is reported for some rows only, either as once, few or many, or as a class for expanded clones.

clone_size j_call v_call d_call cdr3_aa cdr3_nt
once TRBJ1-2 TRBV24-1 - CATSDLDSNYGYTF TGTGCCACCAGTGATTTGGACAGTAACTATGGCTACACCTTC
- TRBJ2-5 TRBV20-1 - CSSEYQETQYF TGCAGTTCCGAGTACCAAGAGACCCAGTACTTC
- TRBJ2-3 TRBV19 TRBD1 CASRWQGGTDTQYF TGTGCCAGTAGGTGGCAGGGGGGCACAGATACGCAGTATTTT
- TRBJ2-7 TRBV12-3/TRBV12-4 - CASSLGKRGEQYF TGTGCCAGCAGCCTAGGCAAAAGGGGCGAGCAGTACTTC
- TRBJ2-1 TRBV5-1 - CASSFGLAGTYNEQFF TGCGCCAGCAGCTTTGGACTTGCGGGGACTTACAATGAGCAGTTCTTC
- TRBJ2-7 TRBV18 - CASSPPRDTYEQYF TGTGCCAGCTCACCACCAAGAGATACCTACGAGCAGTACTTC
- TRBJ1-5 TRBV2 TRBD1 CASSEARTGGFSNQPQHF TGTGCCAGCAGTGAAGCTCGAACAGGGGGTTTTAGCAATCAGCCCCAGCATTTT
- TRBJ2-2 TRBV4-3 - CASSQDQRRELFF TGCGCCAGCAGCCAAGACCAGCGCAGGGAGCTGTTTTTT
- TRBJ2-1 TRBV3-1/TRBV3-2 TRBD2 CASSQGLAGGNEQFF TGTGCCAGCAGCCAAGGTCTGGCGGGAGGTAATGAGCAGTTCTTC
- TRBJ1-4 TRBV28 TRBD1 CASSPGQLNEKLFF TGTGCCAGCAGCCCGGGACAGCTAAATGAAAAACTGTTTTTT
- TRBJ2-7 TRBV19 TRBD2 CASSESSGRPYEQYF TGTGCCAGTAGCGAATCTAGCGGGAGGCCCTACGAGCAGTACTTC
- TRBJ2-1 TRBV14 - CASSGRIQFF TGTGCCAGCTCGGGTAGAATACAGTTCTTC
few TRBJ2-7 TRBV5-1 TRBD1 CASSPQGAGGLTYEQYF TGCGCCAGCAGCCCACAGGGGGCCGGAGGCCTTACCTACGAGCAGTACTTC
- TRBJ2-2 TRBV30 TRBD1 CAWSATGGGPTGELFF TGTGCCTGGAGTGCCACAGGGGGAGGCCCCACCGGGGAGCTGTTTTTT
- TRBJ1-2 TRBV7-8 - CASSLEAGLDYGYTF TGTGCCAGCAGCTTAGAGGCAGGGCTGGACTATGGCTACACCTTC
- TRBJ1-6 TRBV19 TRBD1 CASSMGQGGNSPLHF TGTGCCAGTAGTATGGGACAGGGGGGTAATTCACCCCTCCACTTT
- TRBJ2-5 TRBV28 TRBD1 CATLLRKQGQETQYF TGTGCCACCCTTCTTAGGAAACAGGGGCAAGAGACCCAGTACTTC
- TRBJ1-6 TRBV19 - CASPLARSSYNSPLHF TGTGCCAGCCCCCTTGCGAGGAGCTCCTATAATTCACCCCTCCACTTT
once TRBJ2-5 TRBV27 TRBD2 CASSLSPLAGEETQYF TGTGCCAGCAGTTTATCGCCACTAGCGGGAGAAGAGACCCAGTACTTC
- TRBJ2-1 TRBV2 TRBD2 CASQSGSSGDNEQFF TGTGCCAGCCAATCGGGGTCTAGCGGAGACAATGAGCAGTTCTTC
- TRBJ1-1 TRBV28 - CASSAGGPFTEAFF TGTGCCAGCAGTGCTGGGGGCCCGTTCACTGAAGCTTTCTTT
- TRBJ1-1 TRBV9 - CASSGTPNTEAFF TGTGCCAGCAGCGGTACACCGAACACTGAAGCTTTCTTT
- TRBJ2-5 TRBV9 TRBD2 CASSNTPGLAGEVYETQYF TGTGCCAGCAGCAACACGCCGGGACTAGCGGGAGAGGTTTATGAGACCCAGTACTTC
many TRBJ2-5 TRBV2 - CASSDVRGQETQYF TGTGCCAGCAGTGACGTCAGGGGCCAAGAGACCCAGTACTTC
once TRBJ1-2 TRBV25-1 - CASSEKLSYTF TGTGCCAGCAGTGAAAAGCTTAGCTACACCTTC
- TRBJ2-2 TRBV21-1 - CASPGTASNTGELFF TGTGCCAGCCCGGGGACTGCCTCGAACACCGGGGAGCTGTTTTTT
once TRBJ1-1 TRBV28 TRBD1 CASTGGQVTEAFF TGTGCCAGCACAGGGGGTCAAGTCACTGAAGCTTTCTTT
- TRBJ2-7 TRBV27 - CASSFRGSEQYF TGTGCCAGCAGTTTCCGGGGGTCCGAGCAGTACTTC
- TRBJ1-2 TRBV29-1 TRBD1 CSVQTGVLGYGYTF TGCAGCGTTCAGACAGGGGTCCTCGGCTATGGCTACACCTTC
- TRBJ1-2 TRBV6-2/TRBV6-3 - CASSYSTLRGNGYTF TGTGCCAGCAGTTATTCCACTCTCCGAGGGAATGGCTACACCTTC
- TRBJ2-4 TRBV5-6 TRBD1 CASSRLQGDKNIQYF TGTGCCAGCAGCCGCCTACAGGGGGACAAAAACATTCAGTACTTC
- TRBJ2-7 TRBV6-5 TRBD2 CASSLSTGGPGYEQYF TGTGCCAGCAGTTTGTCCACGGGAGGGCCGGGTTACGAGCAGTACTTC
- TRBJ2-1 TRBV6-4 TRBD2 CASSVEREAHEQFF TGTGCCAGCAGTGTGGAGCGGGAGGCCCATGAGCAGTTCTTC
few TRBJ2-1 TRBV19 TRBD2 CASGLAGFGLIYNEQFF TGTGCCAGCGGACTAGCGGGGTTCGGACTCATCTACAATGAGCAGTTCTTC
- TRBJ2-1 TRBV7-2 TRBD2 CASSLSLAGNNEQFF TGTGCCAGCAGCTTATCTCTAGCGGGGAACAATGAGCAGTTCTTC
- TRBJ2-7 TRBV5-1 TRBD2 CASSQSTSGRPSYEQYF TGCGCCAGCAGCCAGTCGACTAGCGGGAGGCCATCCTACGAGCAGTACTTC
- TRBJ2-2 TRBV24-1 TRBD1 CATSGTGVPGELFF TGTGCCACCAGTGGGACAGGGGTCCCCGGGGAGCTGTTTTTT
- TRBJ1-1 TRBV9 - CASSVVVGGNTEAFF TGTGCCAGCAGCGTAGTTGTCGGGGGGAACACTGAAGCTTTCTTT
- TRBJ2-1 TRBV19 TRBD2 CASSRSSGRSNGEQFF TGTGCCAGTAGTAGGAGTAGCGGGAGGTCGAACGGTGAGCAGTTCTTC
- TRBJ1-5 TRBV19 TRBD1 CASSGTGRNQPQHF TGTGCCAGTTCAGGGACAGGAAGGAATCAGCCCCAGCATTTT
- TRBJ2-2 TRBV4-3 TRBD2 CASSQGVAGGRGTGELFF TGCGCCAGCAGCCAAGGCGTAGCGGGAGGGCGGGGCACCGGGGAGCTGTTTTTT
- TRBJ2-7 TRBV3-1/TRBV3-2 - CASSHLLGTYEQYF TGTGCCAGCAGCCACCTCCTAGGGACTTACGAGCAGTACTTC